The clone carrying this TCR beta chain was seen only a few times. Its matching antigen is unknown. In TCRdb, the RT-PCR reads were re-called with MiXCR into one record per CDR3 protein. The sample yields some 500,000 distinct CDR3 sequences, under 15% seen once. This sample is drawn from a study of response to subunit inactivated influenza vaccine. Study-wide findings and caveats: Authors suggested each seasonal flu vaccination may recruit only limited numbers of new T cells.

This receptor was identified in a man aged 45-65 years who received an inactivated influenza vaccine. The sequenced sample was PBMCs from blood, obtained roughly 47 days after vaccination.

The CDR3 sequence: CASSLANLAGGFNEQFF. CDR3 DNA sequence: TGCGCCAGCAGCTTGGCCAACCTAGCGGGAGGGTTTAATGAGCAGTTCTTC. This chain joins TRBV5-1 and TRBJ2-1; 12 bases line up with TRBD2. The CDR3 consists of 17 residues. The V gene end was trimmed by 0 bases and the J gene end by 7 bases; junction bases not matched to a gene: 8. Looked up from germline, CDR1 is SGHRS and CDR2 is YFSETQ.